The clone carrying this T cell receptor (beta chain) was detected ten times or more. There are 14 residues in the CDR3. The ends were cut back, 2 bases at V and 6 bases at J, with 11 bases in the middle. CDR1 SGHRS and CDR2 YFSETQ come from the germline V gene. The data stem from a study of read filtering for tumor transcriptome and immune sequencing. This library used around 0.4 ug RNA and molecular barcoded adaptors spanning alpha/delta and beta/gamma chains. In TCRdb, the reads were re-called with MiXCR into one record per CDR3 protein. Of about 93,000 distinct CDR3 sequences in the sample, roughly 21% were seen once.

V and J are TRBV5-1 and TRBJ2-2; possibly TRBD2 for D (6 bases). Material: a population of CD138-negative cells sorted from bone marrow. This receptor was identified in a donor at least 40 years old with multiple myeloma. This CDR3 is CASSLGDSPGELFF. Written as DNA, the CDR3 is TGCGCCAGCAGCTTAGGGGACTCTCCCGGGGAGCTGTTTTTT.